The clone carrying this TCR beta chain came up many times. The target antigen is unknown. With V trimmed by 7 bases and J by 8 bases, 6 bases remained unmatched. The germline CDR1 and CDR2 sequences are SNHLY and FYNNEI. The CDR3 is 13 residues long. Only healthy Caucasians were included as donors. With template switching, a universal primer site was added, and the cDNA carried unique molecular identifiers. MiXCR was run by TCRdb on the 5' RACE reads, yielding one entry per CDR3 protein. Among 240,000 or so distinct CDR3 sequences listed, 5.5% to 8% were seen once. The data stem from a study of identical twins. Study-level points and caveats: Those out-of-frame alpha sequences shared by twins showed an excess of low generation probability. Models predicted too little out-of-frame TCR alpha sharing in monozygotic twins.

Another study also made use of these data, one on yellow fever vaccine responses in identical twins.

The chain employs TRBV2 and TRBJ2-1; 9 nucleotides align to TRBD2. Sample: memory (CD45RO+) T cells sorted from blood. This receptor was obtained from a young woman in good health. CDR3 amino acids: CASKGVAGDEQFF. The CDR3 DNA is TGTGCCAGCAAGGGGGTAGCGGGAGATGAGCAGTTCTTC.